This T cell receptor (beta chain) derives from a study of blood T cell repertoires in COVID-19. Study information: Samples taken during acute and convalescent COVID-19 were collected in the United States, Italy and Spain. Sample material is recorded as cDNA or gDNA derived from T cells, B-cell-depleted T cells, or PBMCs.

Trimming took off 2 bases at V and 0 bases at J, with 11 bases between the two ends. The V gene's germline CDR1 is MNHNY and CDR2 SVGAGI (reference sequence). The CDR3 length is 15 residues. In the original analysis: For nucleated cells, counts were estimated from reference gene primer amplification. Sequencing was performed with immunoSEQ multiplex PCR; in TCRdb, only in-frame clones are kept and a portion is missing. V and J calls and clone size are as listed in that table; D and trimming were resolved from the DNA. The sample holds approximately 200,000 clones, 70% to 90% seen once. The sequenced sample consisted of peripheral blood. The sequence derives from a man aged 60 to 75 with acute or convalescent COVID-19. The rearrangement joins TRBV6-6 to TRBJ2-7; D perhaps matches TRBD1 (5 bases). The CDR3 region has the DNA TGTGCCAGCAGTTACGGGGCGGAGTCCTCCTACGAGCAGTACTTC. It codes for CASSYGAESSYEQYF.